These T cell receptor beta chains were read from a single sample in a study of lymphopenia after photon versus proton radiotherapy. Only in-frame clones appear in the TCRdb table, and some are missing; sequencing was by immunoSEQ multiplex PCR. Of over 25,000 clones listed, roughly 86% were seen once; the top ten hold approximately 50%. The starting material was peripheral blood, obtained from a patient treated with proton-based radiotherapy. The source is an older woman with cholangiocarcinoma. Some clones in this sample may be carry-over from other donors' samples. The CDR3 runs from the conserved cysteine through the conserved F or W. Size is stated for part of the rows, as once, few or many counts, or as a class when the clone is expanded.

size: -
V: TRBV5-6
J: TRBJ2-7
CDR3: CASSSLAGSYEQYF

size: few
V: TRBV14
J: TRBJ1-2
CDR3: CASSQAGQGDSGYTF

size: -
V: TRBV10-3
J: TRBJ1-3
CDR3: CAIRAGQGSGNTIYF

size: once
V: TRBV6-5
J: TRBJ1-6
CDR3: CASSTAGGGSPLHF

size: -
V: TRBV14
J: TRBJ2-3
CDR3: CASSPLQLARGADTQYF

size: -
V: TRBV7-9
J: TRBJ2-7
CDR3: CASSPRPDIVSYEQYF

size: -
V: TRBV4-3
J: TRBJ2-2
CDR3: CASSQSRGRTGELFF

size: -
V: TRBV7-2
J: TRBJ2-1
CDR3: CASSHPPTSYNEQFF

size: once
V: TRBV10-2
J: TRBJ1-1
CDR3: CASNRQGTYTEAFF

size: -
V: TRBV19
J: TRBJ1-2
CDR3: CASSTGFVLFNYGYTF

size: once
V: TRBV7-6
J: TRBJ2-5
CDR3: CASSTGAVTQETQYF

size: -
V: TRBV29-1
J: TRBJ1-2
CDR3: CSLTKLTEYGYTF

size: -
V: TRBV13
J: TRBJ2-1
CDR3: CASSFVGSSYNEQFF

size: -
V: TRBV7-8
J: TRBJ2-7
CDR3: CASSLVLGGATSYEQYF

size: -
V: TRBV25-1
J: TRBJ2-2
CDR3: CASSEQGGDTGELFF

size: -
V: TRBV5-4
J: TRBJ1-3
CDR3: CASSLAVNSGNTIYF

size: once
V: TRBV5-1
J: TRBJ1-1
CDR3: CASTTGTSNTEAFF

size: -
V: TRBV11-2
J: TRBJ2-7
CDR3: CASSLFDSKPYEQYF

size: few
V: TRBV5-1
J: TRBJ1-6
CDR3: CASSTQSNSPLHF

size: -
V: TRBV14
J: TRBJ2-3
CDR3: CASSPGLAGKTDTQYF

size: -
V: TRBV9
J: TRBJ2-1
CDR3: CASSPRMDYDNEQFF

size: -
V: TRBV7-2
J: TRBJ2-5
CDR3: CASSRGGGGETQYF

size: -
V: TRBV12-5
J: TRBJ2-6
CDR3: CASGRFGAGQSRANVLTF

size: -
V: TRBV7-2
J: TRBJ1-5
CDR3: CASSLGPPNQVGGMQPQHF

size: -
V: TRBV6-5
J: TRBJ1-2
CDR3: CASSFNTRYGYTF

size: -
V: TRBV6-5
J: TRBJ1-2
CDR3: CASRSPGTGGRGYTF

size: many
V: TRBV5-6
J: TRBJ1-2
CDR3: CASNRQGNGYTF

size: -
V: TRBV7-2
J: TRBJ2-1
CDR3: CASSQGGTGGYNEQFF

size: -
V: TRBV5-1
J: TRBJ2-1
CDR3: CASSFSGTGINEQFF

size: -
V: TRBV11-2
J: TRBJ2-3
CDR3: CASSPGGGHKGDTQYF

size: -
V: TRBV6-5
J: TRBJ1-1
CDR3: CASSSYGTGNTEAFF

size: -
V: TRBV19
J: TRBJ2-5
CDR3: CASRAGGWETQYF

size: few
V: TRBV4-1
J: TRBJ1-2
CDR3: CASSQSVATNYGYTF

size: -
V: TRBV7-8
J: TRBJ2-3
CDR3: CASSRQRGTGASRRSTDTQYF

size: -
V: TRBV5-1
J: TRBJ1-1
CDR3: CASRAQGSSTEAFF

size: -
V: TRBV6-1
J: TRBJ1-1
CDR3: CASSEAGPTHTEAFF

size: once
V: TRBV5-1
J: TRBJ2-5
CDR3: CASSPGQQDGTQYF

size: -
V: TRBV4-1
J: TRBJ2-3
CDR3: CASSHHFQGWYF

size: -
V: TRBV6-1
J: TRBJ2-7
CDR3: CASKSGGSGSYEQYF

size: once
V: TRBV19
J: TRBJ2-7
CDR3: CASSIGGTLGYEQYF

size: few
V: TRBV10-2
J: TRBJ1-2
CDR3: CASRRGGSGYTF

size: -
V: TRBV18
J: TRBJ2-5
CDR3: CASSSAISSVQETQYF

size: -
V: TRBV18
J: TRBJ2-1
CDR3: CASSLQSGLYNEQFF

size: few
V: TRBV11-2
J: TRBJ1-1
CDR3: CASPNPPNTEAFF

size: once
V: TRBV27
J: TRBJ2-5
CDR3: CASSMSGRLQETQYF

size: -
V: TRBV7-2
J: TRBJ2-1
CDR3: CASSFRRQGTDEQFF

size: -
V: TRBV19
J: TRBJ2-7
CDR3: CASSIGSAGGRYEQYF

size: -
V: TRBV6-5
J: TRBJ2-7
CDR3: CASRASGEPNEQYF

size: -
V: TRBV5-6
J: TRBJ1-5
CDR3: CASSFGDQPQHF

size: -
V: TRBV5-1
J: TRBJ1-1
CDR3: CASRWGTNTEAFF

size: -
V: TRBV6-5
J: TRBJ2-7
CDR3: CASRSGTPSGEQYF

size: -
V: TRBV6-5
J: TRBJ1-5
CDR3: CASTQGGRQPQHF

size: once
V: TRBV12-5
J: TRBJ2-1
CDR3: CASDRPGERRRYNEQFF

size: -
V: TRBV9
J: TRBJ1-1
CDR3: CASSVAHGRNTEAFF

size: few
V: TRBV21-1
J: TRBJ1-1
CDR3: CASSKGTASVLTTEAFF

size: -
V: TRBV18
J: TRBJ2-7
CDR3: CASSSMTGGPYEQYF

size: -
V: TRBV7-2
J: TRBJ1-1
CDR3: CASSPDRDAEAFF

size: once
V: TRBV29-1
J: TRBJ2-1
CDR3: CSVDGGPDYNEQFF

size: -
V: TRBV2
J: TRBJ2-1
CDR3: CASRREIYNEQFF

size: once
V: TRBV7-9
J: TRBJ1-1
CDR3: CASSKVTGKTGEAFF